This T cell receptor beta chain was obtained from a study of T cells in Graves' hyperthyroidism and ophthalmopathy. The diagnostic basis comprised clinical symptoms, serum thyroxine and TRAb, thyroid ultrasound and orbital computed tomography. This CDR3 comprises 16 residues. CDR1 is SGHRS and CDR2 is YFSETQ in the germline V gene. V lost 6 bases and J lost 6, with 22 bases in between. Amplified TCR beta CDR3 regions came from RNA transcripts. A first-round RT-PCR of the TCR CDR3 used the HTBI primer set. TCRdb reanalysed the multiplex PCR reads using MiXCR and keeps one entry per CDR3 protein. The sample has approximately 400,000 distinct CDR3 sequences; over 11% are singletons. Only a few counts were recorded for this clonotype.

Sequencing was done on a sample of blood. This receptor was identified in a man in his forties or fifties with Graves' ophthalmopathy. This chain connects TRBV5-1 to TRBJ1-5, with D tentatively TRBD1 (5 bases). The CDR3 loop reads CASTSRDLIAGQPQHF. CDR3 coding DNA: TGCGCCAGCACTAGCAGGGACCTTATAGCGGGTCAGCCCCAGCATTTT.